These T cell receptor beta chains were read from a single sample in a study of cytotoxic CD8 clonotypes in ibrutinib-treated CLL. The table came from immunoSEQ multiplex PCR; TCRdb's copy has only in-frame clones and leaves some out. The sample holds approximately 15,000 clones; roughly two thirds are singletons and the top ten take roughly 13%. Sequenced here: PBMCs, sampled before ibrutinib treatment. These receptors were collected from a human donor with chronic lymphocytic leukemia. Both conserved end residues are part of each CDR3. D genes are given only for firm matches. Clone size is not always given. Where it is, it says once, few, many or a class for expanded clones.

V	D	J	size	CDR3	DNA
TRBV19	.	TRBJ1-2	.	CASSIDFGSHAF	TGTGCCAGTAGTATAGATTTTGGGTCGCACGCCTTC
TRBV29-1	.	TRBJ2-5	few	CSVEDGSSQETQYF	TGCAGCGTTGAAGACGGATCCTCTCAAGAGACCCAGTACTTC
TRBV4-2	TRBD2	TRBJ2-2	.	CASRGLAGVSGELFF	TGTGCCAGCAGAGGTCTAGCGGGAGTTTCCGGGGAGCTGTTTTTT
TRBV4-1	TRBD2	TRBJ2-5	few	CASSQDGGVSETQYF	TGCGCCAGCAGCCAAGATGGGGGGGTGAGTGAGACCCAGTACTTC
TRBV6-1	.	TRBJ1-5	.	CASSELTGVNQPQHF	TGTGCCAGCAGTGAACTTACAGGAGTCAATCAGCCCCAGCATTTT
TRBV5-6	TRBD1	TRBJ1-2	few	CASSWDRGDGYTF	TGTGCCAGCAGCTGGGACAGAGGAGATGGCTACACCTTC
TRBV29-1	.	TRBJ2-2	.	CSVQGTGTGELFF	TGCAGCGTACAGGGTACCGGCACCGGGGAGCTGTTTTTT
TRBV2	.	TRBJ2-7	.	CASSVQDGFSYEQYF	TGTGCCAGCAGTGTGCAGGACGGTTTCTCCTACGAGCAGTACTTC
TRBV25-1	TRBD1	TRBJ2-4	.	CASSGTPGTALKNIQYF	TGTGCCAGCAGTGGTACCCCCGGGACAGCGTTAAAAAACATTCAGTACTTC
TRBV5-1	.	TRBJ2-2	few	CASSLASNTGELFF	TGCGCCAGCAGCTTGGCCAGTAACACCGGGGAGCTGTTTTTT
TRBV6-1	TRBD1	TRBJ1-1	few	CASRRDRTMNTEAFF	TGTGCCAGCAGGAGGGACAGGACCATGAACACTGAAGCTTTCTTT
TRBV18	.	TRBJ1-2	.	CASSTGTSDYGYTF	TGTGCCAGCTCTACAGGGACCTCCGACTATGGCTACACCTTC
TRBV27	.	TRBJ1-1	.	CASSLGQRPNTEAFF	TGTGCCAGCAGTTTAGGACAACGGCCAAACACTGAAGCTTTCTTT
TRBV7-9	.	TRBJ2-1	.	CASSLAPRVEQFF	TGTGCCAGCAGCTTGGCACCCAGGGTTGAGCAGTTCTTC
TRBV5-5	.	TRBJ1-2	medium-sized	CASSLSLVHYFF	TGTGCCAGCAGCTTGTCACTGGTCCATTACTTCTTC
TRBV6-6	.	TRBJ1-2	few	CASRRRDGYTF	TGTGCCAGCAGACGACGGGATGGCTACACCTTC
TRBV10-3	TRBD2	TRBJ2-1	.	CAISTGLAYYNEQFF	TGTGCCATCAGTACGGGACTAGCTTACTACAATGAGCAGTTCTTC
TRBV6-5	.	TRBJ1-2	.	CASTDSLAGYTF	TGTGCCAGCACCGACAGCTTGGCGGGCTACACCTTC
TRBV5-4	.	TRBJ2-2	.	CASSLEGRTNTGELFF	TGTGCCAGCAGCTTGGAGGGCAGAACCAACACCGGGGAGCTGTTTTTT
TRBV11-2	.	TRBJ1-2	.	CASSGLGVLGGYTF	TGTGCCAGCAGCGGTCTTGGGGTCCTTGGCGGCTACACCTTC
TRBV10-2	.	TRBJ2-3	.	CASIPSRGTDTQYF	TGCGCCAGCATTCCTAGCCGGGGTACAGATACGCAGTATTTT
TRBV6-5	TRBD1	TRBJ1-2	.	CASKTARDSHGYTF	TGTGCCAGCAAAACCGCCCGGGACAGCCATGGCTACACCTTC